The rows below give T cell receptor beta chains drawn from one sample of a study of T cell repertoires in ileal Crohn's disease. Profiled with immunoSEQ multiplex PCR; TCRdb holds only in-frame clones, not every one. In the table there are around 15,000 clones, more than 80% of which are singletons. What was sequenced was ileal tissue. The source of these receptors is an adult with Crohn's disease. The CDR3 runs from the conserved cysteine through the conserved F or W. Each record gives: J gene, D gene, clone size, V gene, CDR3 protein, CDR3 DNA. The D gene is left open where the match is weak. Size is stated for part of the rows, as once, few or many counts, or as a class when the clone is expanded.

TRBJ2-1 | TRBD2 | NA | TRBV29-1 | CSVEDQGLAGFVDSYNEQFF | TGCAGCGTTGAAGATCAGGGACTAGCGGGTTTCGTCGACTCCTACAATGAGCAGTTCTTC
TRBJ2-3 | TRBD2 | once | TRBV27 | CASSLYRGGTDTQYF | TGTGCCAGCAGTTTATACCGGGGGGGCACAGATACGCAGTATTTT
TRBJ1-2 | TRBD1 | NA | TRBV5-1 | CASSLLGQGLELDGYTF | TGCGCCAGCAGCTTGTTGGGACAGGGGCTCGAACTGGATGGCTACACCTTC
TRBJ2-7 | TRBD2 | few | TRBV13 | CASSISGVYEQYF | TGTGCCAGCAGCATTAGCGGGGTCTACGAGCAGTACTTC
TRBJ2-2 | NA | NA | TRBV10-2 | CASRNRATGELFF | TGCGCCAGCAGGAACAGGGCAACCGGGGAGCTGTTTTTT
TRBJ2-5 | NA | NA | TRBV6-1 | CARGQGGSQYF | TGTGCCAGAGGACAGGGAGGGAGCCAGTACTTC
TRBJ1-4 | NA | NA | TRBV27 | CASSPLSTATNEKLFF | TGTGCCAGCAGTCCCCTCTCGACAGCAACTAATGAAAAACTGTTTTTT
TRBJ1-5 | TRBD1 | NA | TRBV9 | CASSPDRGYQPQHF | TGTGCCAGCAGCCCGGACAGGGGGTATCAGCCCCAGCATTTT
TRBJ2-7 | TRBD1 | NA | TRBV5-1 | CASSTRQGEREQYF | TGCGCCAGCAGCACCCGACAGGGAGAACGAGAGCAGTACTTC
TRBJ1-1 | TRBD1 | NA | TRBV19 | CASSVIQGEAFF | TGTGCCAGTAGTGTAATACAGGGGGAAGCTTTCTTT
TRBJ2-3 | TRBD2 | NA | TRBV20-1 | CSASPQRGGYF | TGCAGTGCTAGCCCGCAGCGGGGTGGGTATTTT
TRBJ2-3 | TRBD2 | NA | TRBV5-4 | CATSSGGRGRTDTQYF | TGTGCCACTTCCTCGGGGGGGCGGGGGCGCACAGATACGCAGTATTTT
TRBJ1-5 | NA | NA | TRBV6-1 | CASSESQGLGQPQHF | TGTGCCAGCAGTGAATCCCAGGGTTTGGGCCAGCCCCAGCATTTT
TRBJ1-5 | NA | NA | TRBV7-9 | CASSLDSSDQPQHF | TGTGCCAGCAGCTTAGACAGTAGCGATCAGCCCCAGCATTTT
TRBJ2-3 | NA | NA | TRBV11-3 | CASSERRAGHADTQYF | TGTGCCAGCAGCGAGCGACGAGCGGGACACGCAGATACGCAGTATTTT
TRBJ1-2 | NA | NA | TRBV7-2 | CASSFGRQAPGYGYTF | TGTGCCAGCAGCTTCGGACGACAGGCTCCGGGATATGGCTACACCTTC
TRBJ1-1 | TRBD1 | NA | TRBV2 | CASSQDRVYRSEAFF | TGTGCCAGCAGTCAGGACAGGGTCTACAGGAGTGAAGCTTTCTTT
TRBJ2-2 | NA | NA | TRBV11-3 | CASSSFTGELFF | TGTGCCAGCAGCAGCTTCACCGGGGAGCTGTTTTTT
TRBJ2-2 | TRBD2 | once | TRBV5-8 | CASSSQGLANTGELFF | TGTGCCAGCAGCTCGCAGGGACTAGCGAACACCGGGGAGCTGTTTTTT
TRBJ2-3 | TRBD2 | NA | TRBV6-1 | CASSEELAGGPDTQYF | TGTGCCAGCAGTGAAGAACTAGCGGGGGGGCCCGATACGCAGTATTTT
TRBJ1-5 | NA | NA | TRBV6-6 | CASSPRGGNQPQHF | TGTGCCAGCAGTCCGCGGGGGGGCAATCAGCCCCAGCATTTT
TRBJ2-5 | TRBD2 | NA | TRBV5-1 | CASSLEAGGHAQYF | TGCGCCAGCAGCTTGGAAGCGGGGGGCCACGCCCAGTACTTC
TRBJ2-3 | TRBD2 | NA | TRBV5-4 | CASSLGGTGGVTDTQYF | TGTGCCAGCAGCTTGGGCGGCACGGGAGGCGTTACAGATACGCAGTATTTT
TRBJ1-1 | TRBD1 | NA | TRBV2 | CASRPQGAKTEAFF | TGTGCCAGCAGACCCCAGGGGGCAAAGACTGAAGCTTTCTTT
TRBJ2-2 | TRBD1 | NA | TRBV18 | CASSPYETGPYTGELFF | TGTGCCAGCTCACCATACGAGACAGGGCCGTACACCGGGGAGCTGTTTTTT
TRBJ2-1 | TRBD2 | NA | TRBV15 | CATSILPGPGQGFSGRGNEQFF | TGTGCCACCAGCATCCTCCCCGGGCCAGGACAGGGCTTTAGCGGGAGGGGGAATGAGCAGTTCTTC
TRBJ1-4 | NA | NA | TRBV6-6 | CASSFDRPTNEKLFF | TGTGCCAGCAGTTTCGACAGGCCAACTAATGAAAAACTGTTTTTT
TRBJ1-5 | NA | NA | TRBV27 | CASSSPGTNWPQHF | TGTGCCAGCAGTTCCCCAGGCACAAATTGGCCCCAGCATTTT
TRBJ2-2 | NA | NA | TRBV9 | CASSATGGGNTGELFF | TGTGCCAGCAGCGCCACAGGGGGGGGGAACACCGGGGAGCTGTTTTTT
TRBJ2-2 | NA | once | TRBV6-5 | CASSWLEAGELFF | TGTGCCAGCAGTTGGCTTGAAGCGGGGGAGCTGTTTTTT
TRBJ2-1 | NA | NA | TRBV6-5 | CASSYSTGFSSDEQFF | TGTGCCAGCAGTTACTCGACTGGCTTTAGTTCGGATGAGCAGTTCTTC
TRBJ2-3 | TRBD2 | NA | TRBV7-2 | CASSLLAGSTDTQYF | TGTGCCAGCAGCCTCCTAGCGGGAAGCACAGATACGCAGTATTTT
TRBJ2-5 | TRBD2 | NA | TRBV6-6 | CASWREGEETQYF | TGTGCCAGCTGGCGGGAGGGGGAAGAGACCCAGTACTTC
TRBJ2-2 | NA | few | TRBV6-6 | CASSYSASSGELFF | TGTGCCAGCAGTTACTCGGCTAGCTCCGGGGAGCTGTTTTTT
TRBJ1-6 | NA | NA | TRBV30 | CACNRESYNSPLHF | TGTGCCTGCAACAGGGAGTCCTATAATTCACCCCTCCACTTT
TRBJ2-2 | TRBD1 | NA | TRBV27 | CASSSADRGVAGELFF | TGTGCCAGCAGTTCCGCGGACAGGGGCGTCGCCGGGGAGCTGTTTTTT
TRBJ2-2 | TRBD2 | NA | TRBV11-2 | CASSLNLAGRGAGELFF | TGTGCCAGCAGCTTAAATCTAGCGGGACGGGGGGCCGGGGAGCTGTTTTTT
TRBJ1-6 | TRBD1 | once | TRBV9 | CASSVGQFDSPLHF | TGTGCCAGCAGCGTGGGACAGTTTGATTCCCCCCTCCACTTT
TRBJ2-7 | TRBD2 | NA | TRBV7-9 | CASSFAGGQYEQYF | TGTGCCAGCAGCTTCGCGGGGGGGCAGTACGAGCAGTACTTC
TRBJ1-2 | TRBD1 | NA | TRBV30 | CARNKGQGVGYTF | TGTGCCCGTAATAAGGGACAGGGTGTTGGCTACACCTTC
TRBJ1-3 | NA | NA | TRBV9 | CASSVGTTSGNTIYF | TGTGCCAGCAGCGTAGGGACAACTTCTGGAAACACCATATATTTT
TRBJ1-5 | TRBD1 | NA | TRBV2 | CASSGDRAVNQPQHF | TGTGCCAGCAGTGGGGACAGGGCGGTCAATCAGCCCCAGCATTTT
TRBJ2-7 | TRBD1 | few | TRBV6-6 | CASSRLGTEAYEQYF | TGTGCCAGCAGTCGCCTCGGGACAGAAGCCTACGAGCAGTACTTC
TRBJ2-3 | TRBD1 | NA | TRBV25-1 | CASSGQGQDTQYF | TGTGCCAGCAGTGGACAGGGCCAAGATACGCAGTATTTT
TRBJ2-1 | NA | NA | TRBV6-5 | CASSPPGYNEQFF | TGTGCCAGCAGCCCCCCGGGGTACAATGAGCAGTTCTTC